Shown below are 17 T cell receptor beta chains from a single sample sequenced in a study of patients with pleural tuberculosis. From the reads, TCRdb called clonotypes with MiXCR, one entry per CDR3 protein. The sample contains 40,000 to 55,000 distinct CDR3 sequences, 6% to 8% of which appear only once. The receptors come from a human donor with pleural tuberculosis.

There are many counts of this clonotype. The chain couples TRBV11-1 to TRBJ1-1; D gene uncertain. Germline CDR1 and CDR2: SGHAT and FQDESV (reference sequence). V was cut by 1 base and J by 4 bases, with 7 bases left in between. This CDR3 region has 13 residues. The CDR3 loop is CASSLVLATEAFF. For the CDR3, the DNA is TGTGCCAGCAGCTTAGTATTGGCCACTGAAGCTTTCTTT.

This clonotype appeared many times. The chain uses TRBV6-2 or TRBV6-3 and TRBJ2-1; the D call may be TRBD1 or TRBD2 (5 bases each). The CDR3 has 14 amino acids. V lost 4 bases and J 12 bases, leaving 19 bases between the germline ends. Germline V CDR1 and CDR2: MNHEY, SVGEGT. CDR3 bases: TGTGCCAGCAGTTCCCGCCAGAGGGGTCGGGGGCAGTTCTTC. Amino acids: CASSSRQRGRGQFF.

This clonotype was observed at least ten times. The chain links TRBV12-3 or TRBV12-4 to TRBJ2-2; D may be TRBD1 or TRBD2 (5 bases each). Between the trimmed V and J ends, which lost 3 bases and 2 bases, there was a span of 13 bases. CDR3 length: 16 residues. The CDR3 region has the DNA TGTGCCAGCAGTTTCCGGCAGGGAGTAAACACCGGGGAGCTGTTTTTT. This gives the protein CASSFRQGVNTGELFF.

This clonotype was observed many times. The rearrangement uses TRBV20-1 and TRBJ2-2, with 8 bases that match TRBD2. Germline assignment: CDR1 DFQATT and CDR2 SNEGSKA (reference sequence). The CDR3 is 16 residues long. Losses at the gene ends were 0 bases for V and 0 bases for J; bases not matched to a gene: 3. The CDR3 nucleotides are TGCAGTGCTAGAGAGAGCGGGAGCCCGAACACCGGGGAGCTGTTTTTT. Residues: CSARESGSPNTGELFF.

This chain links TRBV3-1 with TRBJ2-7, with 8 bases aligning to TRBD1. Per the germline V gene, CDR1 is LGHDT and CDR2 is YNNKEL (reference sequence). The CDR3 contains 15 residues. The J segment lost 4 bases and the V segment lost 4 bases, leaving 9 bases of the junction unmatched. In DNA, the CDR3 is TGTGCCAGCAGCCTACCCGGGACAGGTAAATACGAGCAGTACTTC. Encoded protein: CASSLPGTGKYEQYF.

By share, this clonotype counts as medium-sized. The V call is TRBV12-3 or TRBV12-4, the J call TRBJ1-5; D possibly corresponds to TRBD1 (5 bases). The V end lost 3 bases, the J end lost 4 bases, and 13 bases lay between the germline ends. The CDR3 has 15 amino acids. CDR3 sequence: CASSLDIFTNQPQHF. For the CDR3, the DNA is TGTGCCAGCAGTTTGGACATCTTTACGAATCAGCCCCAGCATTTT.

In this sample, this clonotype turned up a few times. The chain combines TRBV11-2 with TRBJ2-2; D could derive from TRBD1 or TRBD2 (6 bases each). Trimming left V 5 bases short and J 0 bases short, with 10 bases between. This CDR3 is 15 amino acids long. From germline, CDR1 is SGHAT and CDR2 FQNNGV. This chain's CDR3 is CASSPGASNTGELFF. For the CDR3, the DNA is TGTGCCAGCAGCCCGGGGGCTTCGAACACCGGGGAGCTGTTTTTT. Based on the CDR3 plus reference TRBV11-2 and TRBJ2-2, the full variable domain is EAGVAQSPRYKIIEKRQSVAFWCNPISGHATLYWYQQILGQGPKLLIQFQNNGVVDDSQLPKDRFSAERLKGVDSTLKIQPAKLEDSAVYLCASSPGASNTGELFFGEGSRLTVL.

This clonotype has more than one count but fewer than ten. The chain recombines TRBV29-1 with TRBJ2-2; D is undetermined. The CDR3 spans 15 residues. Trimming took 2 bases from V and 3 from J, leaving 13 bases between them. Germline V gives CDR1 SQVTM, CDR2 ANQGSEA. CDR3: CSVERKDQYTGELFF. In nucleotides, the CDR3 is TGCAGCGTTGAAAGAAAGGACCAATACACCGGGGAGCTGTTTTTT.

This clonotype was seen at least ten times. The chain employs TRBV11-2 and TRBJ2-1, with 9 bases that match TRBD1. V was pared by 5 bases and J by 7 bases, with 3 bases of the junction left unmatched. There are 13 residues in the CDR3. Germline V gene sequence: CDR1 SGHAT, CDR2 FQNNGV. The CDR3, as DNA: TGTGCCAGCAGCGTAGGGACAGGGAATGAGCAGTTCTTC. It specifies CASSVGTGNEQFF. Filled out from reference TRBV11-2 and TRBJ2-1, the complete variable domain reads EAGVAQSPRYKIIEKRQSVAFWCNPISGHATLYWYQQILGQGPKLLIQFQNNGVVDDSQLPKDRFSAERLKGVDSTLKIQPAKLEDSAVYLCASSVGTGNEQFFGPGTRLTVL.

At least ten counts were recorded for this clonotype. The CDR3 protein is CASSSIFGEKLFF. The DNA for the CDR3 is TGTGCCAGCAGCTCTATCTTCGGTGAAAAACTGTTTTTT. The chain is built from TRBV11-2 and TRBJ1-4; no definite D call. Trimming cost V 4 bases and J 7 bases, with 10 bases left between them. The CDR3 is 13 amino acids. Germline V gene data show CDR1 as SGHAT and CDR2 as FQNNGV.

This clonotype was picked up many times. The chain employs TRBV11-2 and TRBJ2-5; the D gene is possibly TRBD2 (6 bases). The CDR3 consists of 14 residues. V was pared by 2 bases and J by 5 bases, with 12 bases between. Germline V gene data show CDR1 as SGHAT and CDR2 as FQNNGV. CDR3 sequence reads: CASSLNGRRETQYF. The CDR3 DNA reads as TGTGCCAGCAGCTTAAACGGGAGAAGGGAGACCCAGTACTTC.

This clonotype was counted between two and nine times. The chain carries TRBV29-1 and TRBJ1-1; 7 bases are a match to TRBD1. The CDR3 has 13 amino acids. In germline, CDR1 is SQVTM, CDR2 ANQGSEA. V was clipped by 3 bases and J by 1 base; unmatched bases: 2. The DNA for the CDR3 is TGCAGCGTTGACTGGACAGGGAACACTGAAGCTTTCTTT. This translates into CSVDWTGNTEAFF.

This clonotype was seen ten or more times. Written as DNA, the CDR3 is TGTGCCAGCAGTACGACAGGGAGGGGCACTGAAGCTTTCTTT. This encodes CASSTTGRGTEAFF. This chain links TRBV12-3 or TRBV12-4 with TRBJ1-1; 7 nucleotides align to TRBD1. The trim removed 5 bases at V and 4 bases at J, leaving 7 bases unmatched. This CDR3 is built from 14 residues.

This clonotype was counted at least ten times. The V gene is TRBV11-2, the J gene TRBJ1-1; TRBD1 is a possible D gene (5 bases). Per germline, CDR1 SGHAT and CDR2 FQNNGV. Trimming stripped 2 bases from V and 4 bases from J, with 11 bases between. CDR3 length: 14 residues. The CDR3 DNA reads TGTGCCAGCAGCTTATCTAGGGGTACCACTGAAGCTTTCTTT. Its translation is CASSLSRGTTEAFF.

This clonotype appeared a few times. This chain joins TRBV15 and TRBJ2-5; D not resolved. The CDR3 contains 15 residues. V was trimmed by 0 bases and J by 1 base, leaving 9 bases between them. Looked up from germline, CDR1 is LNHNV and CDR2 is YYDKDF (reference sequence). This CDR3 is CATSRDLAIQETQYF. DNA for the CDR3: TGTGCCACCAGCAGAGATTTGGCTATCCAAGAGACCCAGTACTTC. The variable domain in full, completed from reference TRBV15 and TRBJ2-5, reads DAMVIQNPRYQVTQFGKPVTLSCSQTLNHNVMYWYQQKSSQAPKLLFHYYDKDFNNEADTPDNFQSRRPNTSFCFLDIRSPGLGDTAMYLCATSRDLAIQETQYFGPGTRLLVL.

At least ten counts were recorded for this clonotype. The V gene is TRBV4-1, the J gene TRBJ2-7; 11 bases agree with TRBD2. Germline V gene sequence: CDR1 MGHRA, CDR2 YSYEKL. The CDR3 runs to 14 residues. The trim removed 5 bases at V and 3 bases at J, leaving 3 bases unmatched. For the CDR3, the DNA is TGCGCCAGCAGCGAGACTAGCGGGATCTACGAGCAGTACTTC. It translates to CASSETSGIYEQYF.

In its sample, this clonotype was seen many times. J is TRBJ1-5 and V is TRBV20-1; TRBD1 agrees at 12 bases. The J segment lost 6 bases and the V segment lost 2 bases, leaving 5 bases of the junction unmatched. The length of the CDR3 is 15 residues. The germline V gene has CDR1 DFQATT and CDR2 SNEGSKA (reference sequence). CDR3 residues: CSARRGQGAPQPQHF. CDR3 sequence (DNA): TGCAGTGCTAGACGGGGACAGGGGGCACCTCAGCCCCAGCATTTT.